One sample yielded the 5 T cell receptor beta chains listed below, sequenced in a study of cytomegalovirus exposure and HLA in healthy donors. Primers included in the PCR were 60 Vbeta and 13 Jbeta primers. Using immunoSEQ multiplex PCR, the repertoire was profiled, and TCRdb retains in-frame clones only, with some absent. Of more than 150,000 clones listed, roughly nine tenths are singletons. Sequenced material: PBMCs. These receptors all stem from a girl in the first two years of life in good health and CMV-seronegative.

The chain recombines TRBV9 with TRBJ2-6, with 9 bases lining up with TRBD1. V lost 3 bases to trimming and J lost 4 bases; unmatched junction nucleotides: 5. CDR3 length equals 16 residues. Per germline, CDR1 SGDLS and CDR2 YYNGEE. The CDR3 here is CASSGGTGPGANVLTF. DNA of the CDR3: TGTGCCAGCAGCGGAGGGACAGGGCCCGGGGCCAACGTCCTGACTTTC. Complete variable domain (other parts from reference TRBV9 and TRBJ2-6): DSGVTQTPKHLITATGQRVTLRCSPRSGDLSVYWYQQSLDQGLQFLIQYYNGEERAKGNILERFSAQQFPDLHSELNLSSLELGDSALYFCASSGGTGPGANVLTFGAGSRLTVL.

The chain combines TRBV7-9 with TRBJ2-3, with D possibly being TRBD2 (6 bases). This CDR3 contains 15 residues. Germline CDR1 is SEHNR and CDR2 is FQNEAQ (reference sequence). Trimming took 5 bases from V and 1 from J, leaving 13 bases between them. The CDR3 region has the DNA TGTGCCAGCAGCCCATTGGGCGGGGGCACAGATACGCAGTATTTT. Translation gives CASSPLGGGTDTQYF.

V gene TRBV2 combines with J gene TRBJ1-6; maybe TRBD1 (6 bases). With 3 bases removed from V and 3 bases from J, the gap between germline ends came to 12 bases. CDR1 and CDR2 (germline): SNHLY, FYNNEI. This CDR3 has 16 residues. CDR3 residues: CASSEEGGHYNSPLHF. The CDR3 region has the DNA TGTGCCAGCAGTGAGGAGGGGGGGCACTATAATTCACCCCTCCACTTT. Looking up the rest from reference TRBV2 and TRBJ1-6 gives the full variable domain: EPEVTQTPSHQVTQMGQEVILRCVPISNHLYFYWYRQILGQKVEFLVSFYNNEISEKSEIFDDQFSVERPDGSNFTLKIRSTKLEDSAMYFCASSEEGGHYNSPLHFGNGTRLTVT.

The rearrangement links TRBV18 to TRBJ2-1, with 11 bases identical to TRBD2. Germline V gene lookup returns CDR1 KGHSH and CDR2 LQKENI. Losses at the gene ends were 4 bases for V and 7 bases for J; bases not matched to a gene: 6. The CDR3 consists of 15 residues. Here the CDR3 DNA reads TGTGCCAGCTCACTCCTAGCGGGGGGAAGGAATGAGCAGTTCTTC. Encoded protein: CASSLLAGGRNEQFF.

This chain joins TRBV11-3 and TRBJ2-1, with TRBD2 matching over 7 bases. The ends lost 1 base at V and 7 bases at J; junction bases unmatched: 13. This CDR3 comprises 17 residues. CDR1 is SGHNT, CDR2 YENEEA, per germline. Written as DNA, the CDR3 is TGTGCCAGCAGCTTAGCGCTAGCGGACCTCCCGGGGAATGAGCAGTTCTTC. It encodes CASSLALADLPGNEQFF.